This T cell receptor (beta chain) originates from a study of blood T cell repertoires in COVID-19. CDR3 length: 11 residues. V was trimmed by 6 bases and J by 7 bases, leaving 9 bases between them. Germline loops: CDR1 LGHNT, CDR2 FRNRAP. The table came from immunoSEQ multiplex PCR; TCRdb's copy has only in-frame clones and leaves some out. The sample has 150,000 or so clones; 85% to 90% are singletons. The chain has TRBV12-5 and TRBJ2-5; D is undetermined. The TCR originated in a man aged 60-69 years with active or convalescent COVID-19. Material for sequencing was peripheral blood. The CDR3 region has the DNA TGTGCTAGTGGGCCCAGTTCGACCCAGTACTTC. Residues: CASGPSSTQYF.